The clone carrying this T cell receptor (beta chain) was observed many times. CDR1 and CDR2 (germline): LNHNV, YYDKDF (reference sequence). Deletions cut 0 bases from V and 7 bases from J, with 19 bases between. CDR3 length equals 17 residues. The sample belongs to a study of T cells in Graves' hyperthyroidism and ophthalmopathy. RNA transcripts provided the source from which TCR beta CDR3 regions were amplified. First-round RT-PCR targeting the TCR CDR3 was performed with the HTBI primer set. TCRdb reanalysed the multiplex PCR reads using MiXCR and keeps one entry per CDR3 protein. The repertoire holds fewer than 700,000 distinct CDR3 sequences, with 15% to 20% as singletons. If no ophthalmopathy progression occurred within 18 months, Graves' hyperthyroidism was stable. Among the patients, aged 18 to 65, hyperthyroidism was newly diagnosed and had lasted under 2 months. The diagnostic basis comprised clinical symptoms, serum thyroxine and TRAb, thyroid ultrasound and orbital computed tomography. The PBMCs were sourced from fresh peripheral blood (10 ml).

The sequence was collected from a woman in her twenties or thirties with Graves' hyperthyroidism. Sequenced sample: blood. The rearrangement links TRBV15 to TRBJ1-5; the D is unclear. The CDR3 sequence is CATSRDEGFRLTQPQHF. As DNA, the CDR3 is TGTGCCACCAGCAGAGATGAAGGGTTCCGATTAACACAGCCCCAGCATTTT.